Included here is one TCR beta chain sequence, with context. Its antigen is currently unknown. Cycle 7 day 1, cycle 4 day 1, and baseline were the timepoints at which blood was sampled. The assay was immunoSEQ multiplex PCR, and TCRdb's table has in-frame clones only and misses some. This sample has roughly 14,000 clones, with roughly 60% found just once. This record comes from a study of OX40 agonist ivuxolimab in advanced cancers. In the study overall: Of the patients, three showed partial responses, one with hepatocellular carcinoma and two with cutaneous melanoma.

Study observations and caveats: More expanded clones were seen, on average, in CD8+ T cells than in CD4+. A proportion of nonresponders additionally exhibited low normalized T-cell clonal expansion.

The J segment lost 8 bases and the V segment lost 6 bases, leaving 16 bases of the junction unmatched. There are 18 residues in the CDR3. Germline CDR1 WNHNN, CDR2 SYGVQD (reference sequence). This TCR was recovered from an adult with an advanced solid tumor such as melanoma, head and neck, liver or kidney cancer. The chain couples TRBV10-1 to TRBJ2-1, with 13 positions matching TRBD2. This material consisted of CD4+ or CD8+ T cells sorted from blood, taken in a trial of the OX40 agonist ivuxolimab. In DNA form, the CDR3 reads TGCGCCAGCAGCGGACTAGCGGGGGCGGCGGACGTGAGCGATGAGCAGTTCTTC. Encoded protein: CASSGLAGAADVSDEQFF.